This T cell receptor (beta chain) is drawn from a study of control samples from healthy donors and cancer patients. Method: immunoSEQ multiplex PCR; TCRdb's copy keeps in-frame clones and lacks some. This table holds 150,000 to 200,000 clones, over 85% found once. Germline V CDR1 and CDR2: DFQATT, SNEGSKA (reference sequence). The CDR3 consists of 15 residues. The trim removed 3 bases at V and 7 bases at J, leaving 10 bases unmatched. The rearrangement uses TRBV20-1 and TRBJ1-4; the match to TRBD1 covers 8 bases. This receptor was obtained from a man aged 30-40 years in good health. The specimen was blood. The CDR3 DNA reads as TGCAGTGCTAGTCGGTCAGGGGGCAGGGGTGAAAAACTGTTTTTT. Its protein product is CSASRSGGRGEKLFF.